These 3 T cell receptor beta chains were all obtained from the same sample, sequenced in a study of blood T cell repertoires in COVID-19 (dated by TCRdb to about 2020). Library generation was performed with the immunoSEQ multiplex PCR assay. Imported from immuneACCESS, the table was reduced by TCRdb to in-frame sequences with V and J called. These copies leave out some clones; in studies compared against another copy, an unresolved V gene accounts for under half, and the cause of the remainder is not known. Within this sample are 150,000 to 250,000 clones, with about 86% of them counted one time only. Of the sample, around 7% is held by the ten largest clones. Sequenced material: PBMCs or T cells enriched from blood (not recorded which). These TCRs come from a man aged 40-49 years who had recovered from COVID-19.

The CDR3 DNA reads TGTGCCAGCAGCCCCCTCAGCGGGGGGGCGGCAGATACGCAGTATTTT. Translated, it gives CASSPLSGGAADTQYF. V usage is TRBV11-1 and J usage is TRBJ2-3; 10 nucleotides line up with TRBD2. Germline CDR1 reads SGHAT; CDR2 reads FQDESV (reference sequence). The CDR3 runs 16 residues. Germline trimming cut 5 bases from V and 4 bases from J; bases unmatched to any gene: 9.

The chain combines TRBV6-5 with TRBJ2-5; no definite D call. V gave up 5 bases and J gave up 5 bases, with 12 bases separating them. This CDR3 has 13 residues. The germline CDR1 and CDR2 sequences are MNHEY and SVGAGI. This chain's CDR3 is CASSTTFRETQYF. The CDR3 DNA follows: TGTGCCAGCAGTACGACATTCCGGGAGACCCAGTACTTC.

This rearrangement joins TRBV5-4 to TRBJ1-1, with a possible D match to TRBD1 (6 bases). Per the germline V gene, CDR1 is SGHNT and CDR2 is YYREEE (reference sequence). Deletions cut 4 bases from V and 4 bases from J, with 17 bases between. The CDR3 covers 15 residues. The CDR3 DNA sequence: TGTGCCAGCAGCGGGGGGGCCGAGGCTAGCACTGAAGCTTTCTTT. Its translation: CASSGGAEASTEAFF.